This T cell receptor (beta chain) derives from a study of shared clonotypes between healthy human individuals. In regard to this clone: The antigen is unknown.

V was cut by 7 bases and J by 5 bases, with 24 bases left in between. The CDR3 spans 15 residues. The germline V gene has CDR1 SQVTM and CDR2 ANQGSEA. Generated by immunoSEQ multiplex PCR, the TCRdb table keeps only in-frame clones and is missing some. The sample lists 800,000 to 950,000 clones; just over 95% were seen once. Terminally differentiated effector memory CD45RA+ cells were excluded from the naive CD8 cells, which were CD45RO-negative and positively selected for CCR7. Study findings and constraints: Non-shared clonotypes were found to have lower generation probabilities than the clonotypes that were shared by all four of the sorted-subset donors.

The source is a young man in good health. This chain joins TRBV29-1 and TRBJ2-7, with D possibly matching TRBD1 (6 bases). Sequenced input: naive CD8+ T cells sorted from blood. CDR3 sequence (DNA): TGCAGCGCCGGCGACCTACAGGGCGCCTGGGACGAGCAGTACTTC. Translated: CSAGDLQGAWDEQYF.